The 6 T cell receptor beta chains below come from one sample, sequenced in a study of T cells in Graves' hyperthyroidism and ophthalmopathy. From RNA transcripts, TCR beta CDR3 regions were amplified. The HTBI primer set drove a first-round RT-PCR of the TCR CDR3. Each CDR3 protein is one row after TCRdb ran MiXCR on the multiplex PCR reads. This table has around 97,000 distinct CDR3 sequences, 47% appearing once. Sequencing was performed on blood. The source is a man in his forties or fifties with Graves' hyperthyroidism.

About this clonotype: At one of its ends the junction is not consistent with the germline gene, which may arise from a read error. J is TRBJ2-5 and V is TRBV2; D call uncertain. Germline-derived CDR1 and CDR2 are SNHLY and FYNNEI. The CDR3 contains 14 residues. The CDR3 nucleotides are TGTGCCACCAGTGCTGTTCAGGTTCAAGAGACCCAGTACTTC. Translation gives CATSAVQVQETQYF.

The chain links TRBV24-1 to TRBJ2-1, with 9 nucleotides matching TRBD2. The CDR3 is 15 amino acids. V was pared by 8 bases and J by 2 bases, with 6 bases of the junction left unmatched. Germline V gene lookup returns CDR1 KGHDR and CDR2 SFDVKD. The CDR3 spells CATTASGTAYNEQFF. The CDR3 DNA reads TGTGCCACCACGGCTAGCGGGACCGCCTACAATGAGCAGTTCTTC.

This clonotype has ten or more counts. The chain employs TRBV9 and TRBJ2-1; TRBD2 agrees at 7 bases. The CDR3 length is 14 residues. V gave up 7 bases and J gave up 2 bases; unmatched junction bases: 6. The germline V gene has CDR1 SGDLS and CDR2 YYNGEE. The CDR3 bases are TGTGCCAGCTCCGGGACTACAACCTACAATGAGCAGTTCTTC. Residues: CASSGTTTYNEQFF.

Comment on this clonotype: This CDR3 fails to terminate in the conserved phenylalanine or tryptophan, so it likely reflects a read error. It is unclear where the CDR3 begins or ends on the DNA, so no DNA is shown, and the CDR3 is as TCRdb lists it. The chain carries TRBV7-2 and TRBJ1-1; TRBD1 is the table's D call, not checked against the DNA. Per germline, CDR1 SGHTA and CDR2 FQGNSA. The CDR3 length equals 13 residues, ends included. CDR3 amino acids: CASSSRQSTETFV.

This clonotype has a count of ten or more. This chain connects TRBV7-9 to TRBJ2-3; TRBD2 matches at 11 bases. The CDR3 covers 16 residues. J gave up 2 bases and V 5 bases, and 6 bases lay outside the gene matches. The germline gives CDR1 SEHNR, CDR2 FQNEAQ (reference sequence). The CDR3, as DNA: TGTGCCAGCAGCCCATTACTAGCGGGAGCCACAGATACGCAGTATTTT. It specifies CASSPLLAGATDTQYF.

The chain carries TRBV2 and TRBJ2-1, with 13 bases lining up with TRBD2. Per germline, CDR1 SNHLY and CDR2 FYNNEI. The CDR3 loop spans 14 amino acids. V shed 4 bases and J 10 bases; nucleotides not matched to a gene: 4. The CDR3 nucleotides are TGTGCCAGCAGTGGGACTAGCGGGAGTGGCGAGCAGTTCTTC. Its translation: CASSGTSGSGEQFF.